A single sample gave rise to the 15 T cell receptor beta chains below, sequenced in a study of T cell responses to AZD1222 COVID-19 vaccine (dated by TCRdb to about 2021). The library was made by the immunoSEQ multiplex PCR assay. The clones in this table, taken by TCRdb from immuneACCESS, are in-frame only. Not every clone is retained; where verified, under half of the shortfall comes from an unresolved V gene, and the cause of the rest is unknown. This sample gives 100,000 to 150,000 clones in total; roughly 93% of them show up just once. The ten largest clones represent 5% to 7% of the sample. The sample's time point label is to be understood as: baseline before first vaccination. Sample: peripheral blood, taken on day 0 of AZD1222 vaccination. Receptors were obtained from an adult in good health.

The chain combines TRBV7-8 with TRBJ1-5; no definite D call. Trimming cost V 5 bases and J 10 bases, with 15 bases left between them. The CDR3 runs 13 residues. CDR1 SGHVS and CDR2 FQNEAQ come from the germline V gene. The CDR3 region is CASSREGLSPQHF. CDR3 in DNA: TGTGCCAGCAGCCGGGAGGGTCTGAGTCCCCAGCATTTT.

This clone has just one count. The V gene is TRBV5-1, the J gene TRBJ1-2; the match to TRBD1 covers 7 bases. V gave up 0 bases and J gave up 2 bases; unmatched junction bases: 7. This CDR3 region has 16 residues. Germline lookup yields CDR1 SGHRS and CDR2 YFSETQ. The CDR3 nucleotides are TGCGCCAGCAGCTTGGGGAAGACAGGGTGGAACTATGGCTACACCTTC. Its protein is CASSLGKTGWNYGYTF. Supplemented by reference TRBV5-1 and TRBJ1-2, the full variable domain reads KAGVTQTPRYLIKTRGQQVTLSCSPISGHRSVSWYQQTPGQGLQFLFEYFSETQRNKGNFPGRFSGRQFSNSRSEMNVSTLELGDSALYLCASSLGKTGWNYGYTFGSGTRLTVV.

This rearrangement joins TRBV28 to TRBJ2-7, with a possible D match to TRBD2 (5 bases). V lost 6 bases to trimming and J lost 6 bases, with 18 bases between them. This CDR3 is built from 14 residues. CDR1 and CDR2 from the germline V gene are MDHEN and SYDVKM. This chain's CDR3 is CASRPGLRMREQYF. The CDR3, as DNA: TGTGCCAGCAGGCCCGGACTCCGTATGCGCGAGCAGTACTTC.

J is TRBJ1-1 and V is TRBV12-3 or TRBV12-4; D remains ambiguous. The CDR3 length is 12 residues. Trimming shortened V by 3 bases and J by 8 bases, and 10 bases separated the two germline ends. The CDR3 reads CASSLGSGEAFF. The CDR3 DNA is TGTGCCAGCAGTTTGGGTTCTGGCGAAGCTTTCTTT.

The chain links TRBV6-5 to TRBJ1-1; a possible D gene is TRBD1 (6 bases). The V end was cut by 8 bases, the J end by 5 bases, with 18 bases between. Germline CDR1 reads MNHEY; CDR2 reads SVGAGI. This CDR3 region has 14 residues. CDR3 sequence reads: CASFSRFRGTEAFF. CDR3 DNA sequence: TGTGCCAGCTTTTCGAGGTTCAGGGGAACTGAAGCTTTCTTT.

This chain's CDR3 is CASALQSYNEQFF. As DNA, the CDR3 is TGTGCCTCCGCCCTACAATCCTACAATGAGCAGTTCTTC. This chain joins TRBV6-5 and TRBJ2-1; D ambiguous. V gave up 11 bases and J gave up 1 base, with 12 bases separating them. This CDR3 is built from 13 residues. Germline assignment: CDR1 MNHEY and CDR2 SVGAGI.

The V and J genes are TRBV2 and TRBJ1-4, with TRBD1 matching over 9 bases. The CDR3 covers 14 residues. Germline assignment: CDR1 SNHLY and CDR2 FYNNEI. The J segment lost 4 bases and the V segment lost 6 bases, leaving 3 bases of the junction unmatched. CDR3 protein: CASSTDRGNEKLFF. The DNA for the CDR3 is TGTGCCAGCAGCACGGACAGGGGTAATGAAAAACTGTTTTTT.

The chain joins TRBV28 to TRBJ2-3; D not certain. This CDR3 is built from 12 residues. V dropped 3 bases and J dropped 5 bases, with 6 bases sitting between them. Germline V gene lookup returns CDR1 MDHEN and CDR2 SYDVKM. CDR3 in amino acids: CASSFFEDTQYF. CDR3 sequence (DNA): TGTGCCAGCAGTTTCTTCGAAGATACGCAGTATTTT.

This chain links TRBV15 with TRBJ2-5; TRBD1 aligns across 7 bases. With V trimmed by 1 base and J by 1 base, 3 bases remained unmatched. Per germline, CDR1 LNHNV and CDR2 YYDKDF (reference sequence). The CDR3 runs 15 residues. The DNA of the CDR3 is TGTGCCACCAGCAGAGGAGGGACAGTCCAAGAGACCCAGTACTTC. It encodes CATSRGGTVQETQYF.

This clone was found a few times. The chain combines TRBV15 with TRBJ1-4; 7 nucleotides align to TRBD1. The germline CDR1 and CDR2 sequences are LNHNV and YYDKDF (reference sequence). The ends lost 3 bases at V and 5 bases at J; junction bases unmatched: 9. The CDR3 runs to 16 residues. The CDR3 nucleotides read TGTGCCACCAGCAGGGCCGGGACAGTCTTAAATGAAAAACTGTTTTTT. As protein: CATSRAGTVLNEKLFF. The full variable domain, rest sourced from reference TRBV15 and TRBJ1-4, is DAMVIQNPRYQVTQFGKPVTLSCSQTLNHNVMYWYQQKSSQAPKLLFHYYDKDFNNEADTPDNFQSRRPNTSFCFLDIRSPGLGDTAMYLCATSRAGTVLNEKLFFGSGTQLSVL.

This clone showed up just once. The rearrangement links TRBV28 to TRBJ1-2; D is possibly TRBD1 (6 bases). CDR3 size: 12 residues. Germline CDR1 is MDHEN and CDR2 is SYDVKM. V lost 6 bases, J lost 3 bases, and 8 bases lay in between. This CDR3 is CASRAGDYGYTF. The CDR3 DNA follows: TGTGCCAGCAGAGCAGGGGACTATGGCTACACCTTC.

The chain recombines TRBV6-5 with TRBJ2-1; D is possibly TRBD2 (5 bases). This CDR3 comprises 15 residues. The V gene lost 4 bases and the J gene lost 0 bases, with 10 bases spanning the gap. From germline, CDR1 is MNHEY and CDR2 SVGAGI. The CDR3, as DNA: TGTGCCAGCAGTTCTCGGGGAAGCTCCTACAATGAGCAGTTCTTC. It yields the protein CASSSRGSSYNEQFF.

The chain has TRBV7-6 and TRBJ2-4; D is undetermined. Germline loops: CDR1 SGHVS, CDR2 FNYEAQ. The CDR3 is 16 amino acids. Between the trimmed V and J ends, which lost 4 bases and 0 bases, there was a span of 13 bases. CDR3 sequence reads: CASSSQPNLAKNIQYF. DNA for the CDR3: TGTGCCAGCAGCTCCCAGCCTAACCTAGCCAAAAACATTCAGTACTTC.

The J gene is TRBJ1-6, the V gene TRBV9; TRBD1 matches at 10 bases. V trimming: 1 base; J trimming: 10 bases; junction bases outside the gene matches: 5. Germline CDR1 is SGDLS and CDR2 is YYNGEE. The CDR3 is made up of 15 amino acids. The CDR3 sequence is CASSVMGQGYSPLHF. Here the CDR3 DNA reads TGTGCCAGCAGCGTAATGGGACAGGGGTACTCACCCCTCCACTTT.

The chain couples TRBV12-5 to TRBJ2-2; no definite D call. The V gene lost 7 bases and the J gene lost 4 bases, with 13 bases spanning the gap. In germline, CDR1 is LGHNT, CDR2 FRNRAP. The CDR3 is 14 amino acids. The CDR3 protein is CASAPTAGTGELFF. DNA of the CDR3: TGTGCTAGTGCCCCAACGGCAGGCACCGGGGAGCTGTTTTTT.